The rows below give T cell receptor beta chains drawn from one sample of a study of CD8+CD57+ T cells in acquired aplastic anemia. TCRdb itself ran the reads through MiXCR, one entry per CDR3 protein. This sample yields 200,000 to 250,000 distinct CDR3 sequences, of which under 55% are seen a single time; about 20% belongs to the top ten. The sequenced sample consisted of sorted CD4+, CD8+, or CD8+CD57+ T cells (not recorded which) from PBMCs. These receptor sequences come from a human donor with aplastic anemia. The CDR3 runs from the conserved cysteine through the conserved F or W. The D gene is left open where the match is weak. Clone size is shown for a subset of rows, as once, few, many or a class of expanded clone.

size: -
D: -
V: TRBV10-2
J: TRBJ2-7
DNA: TGCGCCAGCAGTGTGACGACAGTCTCCTACGAGCAGTACTTC
CDR3: CASSVTTVSYEQYF

size: -
D: TRBD1
V: TRBV7-8
J: TRBJ2-7
DNA: TGTGCCAGCAGCTCTGACAGGGGGAGCTACGAGCAGTACTTC
CDR3: CASSSDRGSYEQYF

size: few
D: -
V: TRBV10-1
J: TRBJ1-1
DNA: TGCGCGCAGGCGGGCGCTGAAGCTTTCTTT
CDR3: CAQAGAEAFF

size: -
D: -
V: TRBV20-1
J: TRBJ1-2
DNA: TGCAGTGCCCTCCTGGGGGCCTTAATCCAAAACTATGGCTACACCTTC
CDR3: CSALLGALIQNYGYTF

size: -
D: TRBD1
V: TRBV20-1
J: TRBJ1-1
DNA: TGCAGTGCTTCGGACAGGGACGGGACTGAAGCTTTCTTT
CDR3: CSASDRDGTEAFF

size: few
D: -
V: TRBV20-1
J: TRBJ2-7
DNA: TGCAGTGCTAGTCCCAGTCGGAGCTCCTACGAGCAGTACTTC
CDR3: CSASPSRSSYEQYF

size: many
D: TRBD1
V: TRBV19
J: TRBJ1-5
DNA: TGTGCCAGTAGTCGACAGGGAAATCAGCCCCAGCATTTT
CDR3: CASSRQGNQPQHF

size: -
D: -
V: TRBV5-1
J: TRBJ2-2
DNA: TGCGCCAGCAGCACCCCGGCAGGGGGGGGAGTCACCGGGGAGCTGTTTTTT
CDR3: CASSTPAGGGVTGELFF

size: -
D: TRBD1
V: TRBV25-1
J: TRBJ1-2
DNA: TGTGCCAGCAGTGAATATCCCGACAGGGAGGATGGCTACACCTTC
CDR3: CASSEYPDREDGYTF

size: -
D: TRBD1
V: TRBV24-1
J: TRBJ1-2
DNA: TGTGCCACCAGGGAGACAGGGGGTGAGGCAAGCTACACCTTC
CDR3: CATRETGGEASYTF

size: few
D: TRBD2
V: TRBV19
J: TRBJ2-3
DNA: TGTGCCAGCGAGCGGGGGGGAAGCACAGATACGCAGTATTTT
CDR3: CASERGGSTDTQYF

size: many
D: -
V: TRBV7-9
J: TRBJ1-1
DNA: TGTGCCAGCAGCTTAACTACAGGGCTGAACACTGAAGCTTTCTTT
CDR3: CASSLTTGLNTEAFF

size: -
D: -
V: TRBV7-7
J: TRBJ2-2
DNA: TGTGCTAGCAGCTCCCGAACCCTGACTGGGACAAACACCGGGGAGCTGTTTTTT
CDR3: CASSSRTLTGTNTGELFF

size: -
D: -
V: TRBV24-1
J: TRBJ1-4
DNA: TGTGCCACCAGTGCCCTGGGTGAAAAACTGTTTTTT
CDR3: CATSALGEKLFF

size: -
D: TRBD1
V: TRBV19
J: TRBJ1-2
DNA: TGTGCCAGTAGTAGCAATCCGGGACAGGGACTTTCTAACTATGGCTACACCTTC
CDR3: CASSSNPGQGLSNYGYTF

size: many
D: TRBD1
V: TRBV2
J: TRBJ1-1
DNA: TGTGCCAGCACCGACAGGGGGCTGGGGACTGAAGCTTTCTTT
CDR3: CASTDRGLGTEAFF

size: many
D: -
V: TRBV19
J: TRBJ1-4
DNA: TGTGCCAGTAGTATCATGGGAACTAATGAAAAACTGTTTTTT
CDR3: CASSIMGTNEKLFF

size: -
D: TRBD1
V: TRBV20-1
J: TRBJ2-7
DNA: TGCAGTGCTAGAAACCCGGGACAGGGGAGGGAAGGGCAGTACTTC
CDR3: CSARNPGQGREGQYF

size: many
D: -
V: TRBV9
J: TRBJ1-6
DNA: TGTGCCAGCAGCGTAGGGGGATTTAATTCACCCCTCCACTTT
CDR3: CASSVGGFNSPLHF

size: many
D: TRBD1
V: TRBV7-2
J: TRBJ2-2
DNA: TGTGCCAGCAGCTCTTCCCAGGGGGTAGTGCCCGGGGAGCTGTTTTTT
CDR3: CASSSSQGVVPGELFF

size: -
D: TRBD2
V: TRBV20-1
J: TRBJ2-3
DNA: TGCAGTGCTAGCGGAGGGACTAGCGGGGGTGCAGATACGCAGTATTTT
CDR3: CSASGGTSGGADTQYF

size: -
D: -
V: TRBV19
J: TRBJ2-2
DNA: TGTGCTAGGTTACGGGGGGCGCGGAACACCGGGGAGCTGTTTTTT
CDR3: CARLRGARNTGELFF

size: -
D: -
V: TRBV6-2/TRBV6-3
J: TRBJ2-3
DNA: TGTGCCAGCAGTTATACGGTTGTGGCGGGGTCAGATACGCAGTATTTT
CDR3: CASSYTVVAGSDTQYF

size: -
D: -
V: TRBV15
J: TRBJ2-1
DNA: TGTGCCACCAGCGCCTCCGGGACCAGAAGCTCCTACAATGAGCAGTTCTTC
CDR3: CATSASGTRSSYNEQFF

size: -
D: TRBD1
V: TRBV4-1
J: TRBJ1-5
DNA: TGCGCCAGCAGCCTCACCGACAGGGGCAATCAGCCCCAGCATTTT
CDR3: CASSLTDRGNQPQHF

size: many
D: TRBD1
V: TRBV5-1
J: TRBJ2-5
DNA: TGCGCCAGCAGCTCAAGCCTGGACAGGGGGCGCGGAGAGACCCAGTACTTC
CDR3: CASSSSLDRGRGETQYF

size: many
D: -
V: TRBV2
J: TRBJ2-2
DNA: TGTGCCAGCAGCGAATTTCAGGGCACCGGGGAGCTGTTTTTT
CDR3: CASSEFQGTGELFF

size: many
D: TRBD1
V: TRBV6-1
J: TRBJ1-4
DNA: TGTGCCAGCAGTGAACAGGGGGAATATGAAAAACTGTTTTTT
CDR3: CASSEQGEYEKLFF

size: -
D: -
V: TRBV19
J: TRBJ1-3
DNA: TGTGCCAGTAGCCCTTTGGCTGGAAACACCATATATTTT
CDR3: CASSPLAGNTIYF

size: once
D: TRBD1
V: TRBV7-9
J: TRBJ2-7
DNA: TGTGCCAGCAGCCCTGGGACAGGGGGGAACGAGCAGTACTTC
CDR3: CASSPGTGGNEQYF

size: -
D: TRBD1
V: TRBV29-1
J: TRBJ1-2
DNA: TGCAGCATCGGGGACAGGGGAACCTATGGCTACACCTTC
CDR3: CSIGDRGTYGYTF

size: many
D: -
V: TRBV15
J: TRBJ2-4
DNA: TGTGCCACCAGCTCGGGACTCCACACCCGAGAAATTCAGTACTTC
CDR3: CATSSGLHTREIQYF